Described below is a single T cell receptor (beta chain) sequence and its context. Original methodology: Amplification from reference gene primers served as the basis for estimated nucleated cell counts. The protocol was immunoSEQ multiplex PCR, while the TCRdb copy is restricted to in-frame clones and leaves out a portion. V, J and clone size are those of that table, while D and trimming were read from the DNA. Here the sample spans about 24,000 clones, about 81% being singletons. This sample was included in a study of blood T cell repertoires in COVID-19. Study context: Samples of COVID-19 (acute and convalescent) were obtained from the United States, Italy and Spain. Sources were T cells, B-cell-depleted T cells, or PBMCs; the material itself was cDNA or gDNA.

The trim removed 4 bases at V and 5 bases at J, leaving 13 bases unmatched. CDR1 is SGDLS, CDR2 YYNGEE, per germline. This CDR3 has 17 amino acids. The sequencing input was peripheral blood. The V call is TRBV9, the J call TRBJ2-1, with 9 bases aligning to TRBD2. The receptor comes from a woman between 65 and 79 years old with COVID-19, enrolled during active disease. CDR3 sequence: CASSRSPRGRDDNEQFF. The DNA for the CDR3 is TGTGCCAGCAGCCGCTCCCCTCGCGGGAGGGATGACAATGAGCAGTTCTTC. The full variable domain, completed using reference TRBV9 and TRBJ2-1, is DSGVTQTPKHLITATGQRVTLRCSPRSGDLSVYWYQQSLDQGLQFLIQYYNGEERAKGNILERFSAQQFPDLHSELNLSSLELGDSALYFCASSRSPRGRDDNEQFFGPGTRLTVL.